This TCR beta chain stems from a study of T-cell reconstitution after alpha-beta-depleted transplantation in children. This clonotype occurred a few times. Its antigen remains unknown. This CDR3 is 14 amino acids long. V lost 7 bases to trimming and J lost 2 bases; unmatched junction nucleotides: 6. Germline-derived CDR1 and CDR2 are MNHEY and SVGEGT. Preparation of the TCRbeta library was carried out with unique molecular identifiers. TCRdb ran MiXCR on the PCR reads and lists one entry per CDR3 protein. The repertoire consists of around 440,000 distinct CDR3 sequences, with around 15% occurring once and the leading ten covering roughly 27%. Notes on the study in general: Where alpha-beta T cells came from about two months after transplant was reportedly several hundred expanded graft clones. From newly produced T cells came most of the T-cell counts and diversity one year after transplant. Where some patients showed high TCRbeta diversity at day 60, it came from recipient T cells and thymic progenitors that had survived.

The chain has TRBV6-2 or TRBV6-3 and TRBJ2-3; 7 bases fit TRBD2. The sample in question was PBMCs, mostly from graft donor cells, obtained 360 days after TCRalphabeta/CD19-depleted stem cell transplant. The origin of this receptor is a boy younger than two who had a stem cell transplant for Wiskott-Aldrich syndrome, so the T cells may come from the graft donor. The CDR3 sequence: CASTRTRPTDTQYF. CDR3 DNA sequence: TGTGCCAGCACCCGGACTAGACCCACAGATACGCAGTATTTT.